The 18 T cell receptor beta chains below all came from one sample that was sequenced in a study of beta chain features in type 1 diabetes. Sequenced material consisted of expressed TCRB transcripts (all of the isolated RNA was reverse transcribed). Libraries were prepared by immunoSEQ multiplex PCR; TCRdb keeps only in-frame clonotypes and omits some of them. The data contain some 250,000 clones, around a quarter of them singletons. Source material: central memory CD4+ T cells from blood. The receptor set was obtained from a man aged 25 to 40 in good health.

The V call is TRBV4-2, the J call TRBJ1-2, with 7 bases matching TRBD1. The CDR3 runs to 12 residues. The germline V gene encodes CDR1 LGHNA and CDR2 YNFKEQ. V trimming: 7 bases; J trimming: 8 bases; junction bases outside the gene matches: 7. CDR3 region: CASIGRDSGYTF. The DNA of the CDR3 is TGTGCCAGCATTGGGCGGGACAGCGGCTACACCTTC.

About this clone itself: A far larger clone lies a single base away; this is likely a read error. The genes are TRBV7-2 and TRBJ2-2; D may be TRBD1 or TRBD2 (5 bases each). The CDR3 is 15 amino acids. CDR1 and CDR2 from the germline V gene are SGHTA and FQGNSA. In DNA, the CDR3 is TGTGCCAGCAGCTGGCCACAGGTTCGCCCCGGGGAGCGGTTTTTT. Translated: CASSWPQVRPGERFF.

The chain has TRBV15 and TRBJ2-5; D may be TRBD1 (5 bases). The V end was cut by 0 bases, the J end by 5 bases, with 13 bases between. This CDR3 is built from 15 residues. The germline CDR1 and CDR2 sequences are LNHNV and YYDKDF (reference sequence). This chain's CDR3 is CATSRDVRADETQYF. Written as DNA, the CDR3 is TGTGCCACCAGCAGAGATGTCAGGGCGGATGAGACCCAGTACTTC. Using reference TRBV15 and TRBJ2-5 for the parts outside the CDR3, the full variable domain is DAMVIQNPRYQVTQFGKPVTLSCSQTLNHNVMYWYQQKSSQAPKLLFHYYDKDFNNEADTPDNFQSRRPNTSFCFLDIRSPGLGDTAMYLCATSRDVRADETQYFGPGTRLLVL.

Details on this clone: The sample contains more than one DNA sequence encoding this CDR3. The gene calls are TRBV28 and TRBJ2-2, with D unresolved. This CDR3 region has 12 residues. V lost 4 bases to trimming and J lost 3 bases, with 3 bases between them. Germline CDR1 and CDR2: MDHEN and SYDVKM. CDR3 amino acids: CASSSYTGELFF. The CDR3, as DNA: TGTGCCAGCAGTTCGTACACCGGGGAGCTGTTTTTT. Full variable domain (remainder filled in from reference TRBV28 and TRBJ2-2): DVKVTQSSRYLVKRTGEKVFLECVQDMDHENMFWYRQDPGLGLRLIYFSYDVKMKEKGDIPEGYSVSREKKERFSLILESASTNQTSMYLCASSSYTGELFFGEGSRLTVL.

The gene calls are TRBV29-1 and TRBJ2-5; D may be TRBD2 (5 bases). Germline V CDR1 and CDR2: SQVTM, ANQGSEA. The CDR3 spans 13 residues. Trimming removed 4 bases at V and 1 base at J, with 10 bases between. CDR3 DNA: TGCAGCGTTGCGGGAACCGGCCAAGAGACCCAGTACTTC. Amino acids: CSVAGTGQETQYF. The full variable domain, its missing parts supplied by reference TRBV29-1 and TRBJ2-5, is SAVISQKPSRDICQRGTSLTIQCQVDSQVTMMFWYRQQPGQSLTLIATANQGSEATYESGFVIDKFPISRPNLTFSTLTVSNMSPEDSSIYLCSVAGTGQETQYFGPGTRLLVL.

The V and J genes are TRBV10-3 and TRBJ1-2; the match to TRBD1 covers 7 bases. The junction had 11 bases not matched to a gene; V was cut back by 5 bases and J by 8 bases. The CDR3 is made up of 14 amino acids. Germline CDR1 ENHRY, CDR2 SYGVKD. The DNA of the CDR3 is TGTGCCATCAGTCCAAGACAGGGAGCGTGGGGCTACACCTTC. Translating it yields CAISPRQGAWGYTF.

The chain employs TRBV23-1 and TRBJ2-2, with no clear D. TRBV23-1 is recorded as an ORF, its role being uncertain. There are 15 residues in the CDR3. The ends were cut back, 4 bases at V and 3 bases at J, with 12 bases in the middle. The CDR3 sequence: CASSPPPDHTGELFF. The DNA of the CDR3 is TGCGCCAGCAGTCCACCCCCGGATCACACCGGGGAGCTGTTTTTT.

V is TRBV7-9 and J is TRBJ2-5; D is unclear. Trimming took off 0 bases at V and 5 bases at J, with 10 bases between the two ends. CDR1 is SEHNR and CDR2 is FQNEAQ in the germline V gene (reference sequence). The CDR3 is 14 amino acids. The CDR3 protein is CASSLAFSGETQYF. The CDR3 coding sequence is TGTGCCAGCAGCTTAGCTTTTTCCGGGGAGACCCAGTACTTC.

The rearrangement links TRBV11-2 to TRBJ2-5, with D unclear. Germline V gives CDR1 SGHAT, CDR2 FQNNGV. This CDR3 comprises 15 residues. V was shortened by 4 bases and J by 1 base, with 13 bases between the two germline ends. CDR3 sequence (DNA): TGTGCCAGCAGCTACACGGGCTCTTTCCAAGAGACCCAGTACTTC. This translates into CASSYTGSFQETQYF.

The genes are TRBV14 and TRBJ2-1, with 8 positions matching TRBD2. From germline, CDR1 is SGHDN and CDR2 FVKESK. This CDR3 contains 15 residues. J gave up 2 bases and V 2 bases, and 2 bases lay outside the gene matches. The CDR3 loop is CASSQRAGAYNEQFF. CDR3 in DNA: TGTGCCAGCAGCCAAAGAGCGGGGGCCTACAATGAGCAGTTCTTC.

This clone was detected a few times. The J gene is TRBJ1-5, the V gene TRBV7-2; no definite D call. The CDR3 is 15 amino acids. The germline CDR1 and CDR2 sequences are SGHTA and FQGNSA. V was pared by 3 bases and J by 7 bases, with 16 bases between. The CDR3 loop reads CASSLGDAATQPQHF. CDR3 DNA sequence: TGTGCCAGCAGCTTGGGAGACGCGGCAACGCAGCCCCAGCATTTT.

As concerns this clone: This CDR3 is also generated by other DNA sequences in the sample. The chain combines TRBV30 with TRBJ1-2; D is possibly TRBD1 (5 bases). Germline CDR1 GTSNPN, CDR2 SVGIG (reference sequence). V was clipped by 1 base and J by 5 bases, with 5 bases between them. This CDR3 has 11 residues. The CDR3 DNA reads TGTGCCTGGAGTGGGACATATGGCTACACCTTC. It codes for CAWSGTYGYTF.

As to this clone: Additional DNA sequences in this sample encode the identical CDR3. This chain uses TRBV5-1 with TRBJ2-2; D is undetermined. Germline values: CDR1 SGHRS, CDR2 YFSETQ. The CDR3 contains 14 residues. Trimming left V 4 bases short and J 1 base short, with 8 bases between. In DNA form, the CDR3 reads TGCGCCAGCAGCCCTGACGGGAACACCGGGGAGCTGTTTTTT. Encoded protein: CASSPDGNTGELFF.

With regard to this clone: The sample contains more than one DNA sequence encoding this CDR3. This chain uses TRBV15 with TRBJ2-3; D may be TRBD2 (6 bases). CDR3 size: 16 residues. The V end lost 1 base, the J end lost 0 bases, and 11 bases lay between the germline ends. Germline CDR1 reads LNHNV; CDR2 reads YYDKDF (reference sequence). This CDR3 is CATSRGSGRSTDTQYF. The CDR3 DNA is TGTGCCACCAGCAGAGGCAGCGGGCGGAGCACAGATACGCAGTATTTT. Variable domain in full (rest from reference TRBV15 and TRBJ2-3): DAMVIQNPRYQVTQFGKPVTLSCSQTLNHNVMYWYQQKSSQAPKLLFHYYDKDFNNEADTPDNFQSRRPNTSFCFLDIRSPGLGDTAMYLCATSRGSGRSTDTQYFGPGTRLTVL.

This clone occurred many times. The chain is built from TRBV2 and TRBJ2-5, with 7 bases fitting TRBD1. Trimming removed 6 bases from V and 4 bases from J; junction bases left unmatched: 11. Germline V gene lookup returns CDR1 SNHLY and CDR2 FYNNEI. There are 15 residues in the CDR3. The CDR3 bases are TGTGCCAGCAGCGCGGACAGGTCCGGATCAGAGACCCAGTACTTC. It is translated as CASSADRSGSETQYF.

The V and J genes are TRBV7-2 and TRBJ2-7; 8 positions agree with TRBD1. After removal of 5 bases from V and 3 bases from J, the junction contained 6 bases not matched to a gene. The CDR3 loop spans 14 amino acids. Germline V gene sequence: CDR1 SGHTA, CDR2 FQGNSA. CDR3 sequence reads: CASSGGDRLYEQYF. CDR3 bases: TGTGCCAGCAGCGGCGGGGACAGGCTCTACGAGCAGTACTTC.

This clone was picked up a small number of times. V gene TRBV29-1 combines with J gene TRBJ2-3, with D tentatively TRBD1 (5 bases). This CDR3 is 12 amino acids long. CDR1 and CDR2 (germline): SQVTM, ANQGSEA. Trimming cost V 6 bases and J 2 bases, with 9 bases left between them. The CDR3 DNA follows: TGCAGCGTGGGGCTATTCACAGATACGCAGTATTTT. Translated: CSVGLFTDTQYF.

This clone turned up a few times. The CDR3 region has the DNA TGTGCCAGCAGGGTGCCGGGGCGAGAAACCGGGGAGCTGTTTTTT. The encoded protein is CASRVPGRETGELFF. This chain uses TRBV7-2 with TRBJ2-2; the D call may be TRBD1 or TRBD2 (5 bases each). Trimming cost V 6 bases and J 5 bases, with 16 bases left between them. CDR1 SGHTA and CDR2 FQGNSA come from the germline V gene. The CDR3 has 15 residues.